This entry concerns a single TCR beta chain. Living in about two dozen US areas, the participants were between about 18 and 100 years of age. CDR3 length: 11 residues. Trimming shortened V by 9 bases and J by 7 bases, and 6 bases separated the two germline ends. Germline V gene sequence: CDR1 KGHDR, CDR2 SFDVKD. The data originate from a study of blood T cell repertoires in COVID-19. As for the study in general: Acute and convalescent COVID-19 samples came from the United States, Italy and Spain. Sources were T cells, B-cell-depleted T cells, or PBMCs; the material itself was cDNA or gDNA.

Authors' data handling: Amplification of reference gene primers was used by the study to estimate nucleated cell counts. Sequencing was performed with immunoSEQ multiplex PCR; in TCRdb, only in-frame clones are kept and a portion is missing. D and trimming were read from the DNA, whereas the V and J calls and clone size are those reported in that table. The sample lists fewer than 350,000 clones; approximately 88% were seen once. The chain is built from TRBV24-1 and TRBJ1-6; D gene uncertain. The source is a woman aged 25 to 45 who had recovered from COVID-19. The sequencing sample was made of PBMCs or T cells enriched from blood (not recorded which). CDR3 in amino acids: CATRGNSPLHF. In DNA, the CDR3 is TGTGCCACCCGCGGCAATTCACCCCTCCACTTT.